This T cell receptor (beta chain) was identified in a study of T cell repertoires in cytomegalovirus infection. Overall study context: It was the public TCR beta signatures that indicated both CMV infection and matching HLA type.

Each CDR3 protein gets one entry after TCRdb re-called the reads with MiXCR. In the table there are roughly 300,000 distinct CDR3 sequences, about 25% of which are singletons. Study findings and constraints: Summed frequency of shared TCR beta families picked out CMV carriers who also had the relevant HLA. Dominating the ex vivo response were TCR beta clonotypes that were CMV-specific and HLA-C-restricted.

Notes on this clonotype: Antigen specificity is unknown.

The TCR originated in a human donor in good health (CMV status not recorded). Some clones in this sample may be carry-over from other donors' samples. The specimen sequenced was PBMCs.

CDR3 DNA sequence: TGTGCCAGCAGAGGAGGGGCAGATACGCAGTATTTT. This gives the protein CASRGGADTQYF. The V call is TRBV25-1, the J call TRBJ2-3; a weak D match, TRBD2 (6 bases). CDR1 is MGHDK and CDR2 is SYGVNS in the germline V gene. Trimming took 6 bases from V and 4 from J, leaving 8 bases between them. The CDR3 loop spans 12 amino acids.